The next 23 T cell receptor beta chains were all read from a single sample in a study of T cell repertoires in aging, cancer and after chemotherapy. TCR beta rearrangements were amplified from peripheral blood genomic DNA. Multiplex touch-down PCR with TRB-A/B primers amplified rearranged V-D-J TRB sequences. MiXCR was run by TCRdb on the multiplex PCR reads, yielding one entry per CDR3 protein. The sample shows around 4,600 distinct CDR3 sequences, around 21% of them seen only once. Sequenced: blood. These receptors all come from a human donor with a blood cancer.

This clonotype qualifies as medium-sized. V and J are TRBV7-2 and TRBJ2-1; 9 nucleotides agree with TRBD1. The CDR3 extends over 16 amino acids. The V gene end was trimmed by 0 bases and the J gene end by 3 bases; junction bases not matched to a gene: 3. Germline V gene sequence: CDR1 SGHTA, CDR2 FQGNSA. The CDR3: CASSLATGGVYNEQFF. CDR3 sequence (DNA): TGTGCCAGCAGCTTAGCGACAGGGGGGGTCTACAATGAGCAGTTCTTC.

V is TRBV6-6 and J is TRBJ1-1, with TRBD1 identical over 7 bases. Germline CDR1 MNHNY, CDR2 SVGAGI (reference sequence). This CDR3 comprises 16 residues. Losses at the gene ends were 0 bases for V and 1 base for J; bases not matched to a gene: 5. CDR3 loop: CASSYSSGGGNTEAFF. CDR3 nucleotides: TGTGCCAGCAGTTACTCCTCAGGGGGGGGGAACACTGAAGCTTTCTTT.

This clonotype is large (0.1 to 1%). This sequence joins TRBV6-1 and TRBJ2-6, with D uncertain. Germline values: CDR1 MNHNS, CDR2 SASEGT. The CDR3 runs to 15 residues. V lost 7 bases and J 0 bases, leaving 10 bases between the germline ends. CDR3 sequence reads: CASTGESSGANVLTF. The CDR3 nucleotides read TGTGCCAGCACGGGTGAGAGCTCTGGGGCCAACGTCCTGACTTTC.

The J gene is TRBJ1-4, the V gene TRBV20-1; possible D gene TRBD1, 6 bases. V was pared by 4 bases and J by 7 bases, with 19 bases between. This CDR3 is 15 amino acids long. Germline CDR1 DFQATT, CDR2 SNEGSKA (reference sequence). The CDR3 DNA reads TGCAGTGCTAACCCCCCCGGGGGCAGGGGTGAAAAACTGTTTTTT. The encoded protein is CSANPPGGRGEKLFF.

The chain has TRBV5-1 and TRBJ2-2, with TRBD1 matching 9 bases. The CDR3 consists of 16 residues. From germline, CDR1 is SGHRS and CDR2 YFSETQ. The J segment lost 8 bases and the V segment lost 4 bases, leaving 12 bases of the junction unmatched. CDR3 DNA: TGCGCCAGCAGCCCAAACAGGGGGCTAGTGGAAGGGGAGCTGTTTTTT. Its translation: CASSPNRGLVEGELFF.

This clonotype counts as medium-sized. This chain uses TRBV6-5 with TRBJ1-2; 10 nucleotides align to TRBD1. From germline, CDR1 is MNHEY and CDR2 SVGAGI. Trimming at V came to 6 bases and at J to 4 bases, leaving 5 bases not matched to a gene. The CDR3 sequence is 14 residues long. The CDR3 sequence: CASRRQGALYGYTF. The CDR3 DNA reads as TGTGCCAGCAGGCGACAGGGGGCCCTCTATGGCTACACCTTC.

This clonotype is medium-sized in the sample. This rearrangement joins TRBV6-4 to TRBJ2-7; D perhaps matches TRBD2 (5 bases). V lost 6 bases and J 2 bases, leaving 14 bases between the germline ends. CDR3 size: 14 residues. The germline V gene encodes CDR1 MRHNA and CDR2 SNTAGT. The CDR3 sequence is CASSGREPTYEQYF. DNA for the CDR3: TGTGCCAGCAGCGGCCGGGAACCCACCTACGAGCAGTACTTC.

The J gene is TRBJ2-1, the V gene TRBV20-1; 8 bases map to TRBD2. V gave up 4 bases and J gave up 4 bases; unmatched junction bases: 3. The germline CDR1 and CDR2 sequences are DFQATT and SNEGSKA (reference sequence). The CDR3 contains 13 residues. This CDR3 reads CSAIAGTYNEQFF. The CDR3 DNA sequence: TGCAGTGCTATAGCGGGGACTTACAATGAGCAGTTCTTC.

This clonotype was observed a few times. The chain combines TRBV18 with TRBJ1-4; 9 bases are shared with TRBD1. Trimming cost V 0 bases and J 6 bases; bases outside gene matches: 2. The CDR3 spans 15 residues. CDR1 and CDR2 (germline): KGHSH, LQKENI. CDR3 loop: CASSPPNRGHEKLFF. The CDR3 DNA is TGTGCCAGCTCACCACCGAACAGGGGGCATGAAAAACTGTTTTTT.

This clonotype is medium-sized in the sample. The CDR3 is CASSSQGAGSYEQYF. Written as DNA, the CDR3 is TGTGCCAGCTCATCACAGGGTGCGGGCTCCTACGAGCAGTACTTC. The V gene is TRBV18, the J gene TRBJ2-7; a weak D match, TRBD1 (6 bases). Per the germline V gene, CDR1 is KGHSH and CDR2 is LQKENI. This CDR3 is built from 15 residues. Trimming removed 5 bases from V and 0 bases from J, with 14 bases in between.

In its sample, this clonotype ranks as medium-sized. The rearrangement uses TRBV12-3 or TRBV12-4 and TRBJ2-3, with 8 bases identical to TRBD2. The CDR3 is made up of 16 amino acids. Trimming cost V 7 bases and J 1 base; bases outside gene matches: 10. The CDR3 DNA reads TGTGCCAGCACCCCGACTAGCGATCGGGGCACAGATACGCAGTATTTT. This gives the protein CASTPTSDRGTDTQYF.

This clonotype is labeled medium-sized. J is TRBJ2-7 and V is TRBV6-1; TRBD1 is a possible D gene (7 bases). The CDR3 has 12 residues. Trimming pared 8 bases from V and 3 bases from J, leaving 11 bases between. Germline V gene sequence: CDR1 MNHNS, CDR2 SASEGT. CDR3 sequence: CASAGQHYEQYF. CDR3 nucleotides: TGTGCCAGCGCGGGACAGCACTACGAGCAGTACTTC.

This clonotype ranks as medium-sized. The chain couples TRBV6-5 to TRBJ1-2, with TRBD1 matching over 9 bases. V lost 6 bases, J lost 4 bases, and 12 bases stayed unmatched. This CDR3 has 16 amino acids. In germline, CDR1 is MNHEY, CDR2 SVGAGI. The CDR3 nucleotides are TGTGCCAGCAGCACAGGGGGCAGTAGGAGCCTCTATGGCTACACCTTC. Translating it yields CASSTGGSRSLYGYTF.

By proportion, this clonotype is medium-sized (0.01 to 0.1%). The V call is TRBV18, the J call TRBJ2-7, with TRBD1 identical over 7 bases. CDR1 KGHSH and CDR2 LQKENI come from the germline V gene. The CDR3 length is 15 residues. J lost 1 base, V lost 4 bases, and 7 bases had no gene match. The CDR3 sequence: CASSLFGDRSYEQYF. The CDR3 DNA reads as TGTGCCAGCTCACTATTTGGGGACAGATCCTACGAGCAGTACTTC.

The genes are TRBV5-1 and TRBJ1-6; D is ambiguous. Germline CDR1 and CDR2: SGHRS and YFSETQ. V was shortened by 1 base and J by 0 bases, with 11 bases between the two germline ends. The length of the CDR3 is 17 residues. The CDR3, as DNA: TGCGCCAGCAGCTTGTACCAGACGGGCTCCTATAATTCACCCCTCCACTTT. Translation gives CASSLYQTGSYNSPLHF.

This clonotype is medium-sized. V gene TRBV6-1 combines with J gene TRBJ1-2; D gene ambiguous. Germline V gene data show CDR1 as MNHNS and CDR2 as SASEGT. This CDR3 is 14 amino acids long. V shed 4 bases and J shed 4 bases, with 13 bases lying between them. In DNA, the CDR3 is TGTGCCAGCAGTGGGACCGACTCTCTCTATGGCTACACCTTC. As protein: CASSGTDSLYGYTF.

This chain links TRBV7-9 with TRBJ1-2, with 8 bases fitting TRBD1. J gave up 6 bases and V 5 bases, and 5 bases lay outside the gene matches. Germline lookup yields CDR1 SEHNR and CDR2 FQNEAQ (reference sequence). The CDR3 length is 13 residues. In DNA form, the CDR3 reads TGTGCCAGCAGCCTCCCCAGGGGGCATGGCTACACCTTC. Translating it yields CASSLPRGHGYTF.

V usage is TRBV25-1 and J usage is TRBJ2-1, with unresolved D. The CDR3 sequence is 14 residues long. The V end was cut by 3 bases, the J end by 4 bases, with 10 bases between. Germline CDR1 is MGHDK and CDR2 is SYGVNS. CDR3 DNA: TGTGCCAGCAGTGAGTTGGCGGCGTACAATGAGCAGTTCTTC. Protein: CASSELAAYNEQFF.

This clonotype appeared a few times. This rearrangement joins TRBV12-3 or TRBV12-4 to TRBJ1-5; no clear D gene. This CDR3 is built from 14 residues. V was trimmed by 6 bases and J by 7 bases, leaving 16 bases between them. The CDR3 reads CASSFASMGQPQHF. The CDR3 DNA sequence: TGTGCCAGCAGCTTCGCTTCGATGGGGCAGCCCCAGCATTTT.

This clonotype was counted a few times. The genes are TRBV6-1 and TRBJ1-1, with D hard to call. This CDR3 spans 13 amino acids. Trimming cost V 4 bases and J 3 bases, with 9 bases left between them. Germline values: CDR1 MNHNS, CDR2 SASEGT. CDR3 region: CASSVRLDTEAFF. The CDR3 coding sequence is TGTGCCAGCAGTGTTCGGCTAGACACTGAAGCTTTCTTT.

This clonotype was detected a few times. The chain is built from TRBV15 and TRBJ1-5, with 7 bases lining up with TRBD1. V lost 0 bases and J lost 1; bases outside the gene matches: 3. The CDR3 extends over 16 amino acids. CDR1 and CDR2 (germline): LNHNV, YYDKDF (reference sequence). In DNA form, the CDR3 reads TGTGCCACCAGCAGAGACAGGGGGTCGAGCAATCAGCCCCAGCATTTT. Protein: CATSRDRGSSNQPQHF.

The gene calls are TRBV20-1 and TRBJ2-2, with 8 positions matching TRBD2. Germline values: CDR1 DFQATT, CDR2 SNEGSKA (reference sequence). With V trimmed by 3 bases and J by 6 bases, 3 bases remained unmatched. The CDR3 spans 13 residues. The CDR3 nucleotides read TGCAGTGCTAGCGGGGGGGCCGCCGGGGAGCTGTTTTTT. Protein sequence: CSASGGAAGELFF.

Remarks on this clonotype: Possible read error: a much larger clone is one base away. This sequence joins TRBV6-2 or TRBV6-3 and TRBJ2-5, with TRBD2 as a possible D gene (5 bases). V was shortened by 4 bases and J by 4 bases, with 10 bases between the two germline ends. The germline gives CDR1 MNHEY, CDR2 SVGEGT. The CDR3 runs 13 residues. Written as DNA, the CDR3 is TGTGCCAGCAGTTTAGGCGGGTTAGAGACCCAGTACTTC. Translating gives CASSLGGLETQYF.